A selection of T cell receptor beta chains follows, all from one sample in a study of blood T cell repertoires in COVID-19. Clones were read by immunoSEQ multiplex PCR, and TCRdb kept only the in-frame ones, dropping some. The sample consists of 95,000 to 120,000 clones, 85% of them appearing once. Sequencing was carried out using peripheral blood. These receptors were collected from a human donor in a cohort sampled during active COVID-19. The CDR3 runs from the conserved cysteine through the conserved F or W. D genes are given only for firm matches. The size of a clone is reported for some rows only, either as once, few or many, or as a class for expanded clones.

d_call j_call v_call clone_size cdr3_aa cdr3_nt
NA TRBJ1-5 TRBV28 NA CASSSPPRVRSNQPQHF TGTGCCAGCAGTTCGCCCCCCAGGGTTAGGAGCAATCAGCCCCAGCATTTT
TRBD1 TRBJ1-5 TRBV30 once CAWSPGTGNQPQHF TGTGCCTGGAGTCCTGGGACAGGCAATCAGCCCCAGCATTTT
NA TRBJ1-2 TRBV7-2 NA CASSLAVPEGGYTF TGTGCCAGCAGCTTAGCAGTCCCAGAGGGTGGCTACACCTTC
NA TRBJ2-7 TRBV10-1 NA CASSIPNESRRDNEQYF TGCGCCAGCAGTATCCCTAATGAGAGTCGCCGGGATAACGAGCAGTACTTC
NA TRBJ1-1 TRBV7-2 NA CASSLAPTAYTEAFF TGTGCCAGCAGCTTAGCCCCCACAGCTTACACTGAAGCTTTCTTT
NA TRBJ2-1 TRBV6-6 NA CASSQRGASYNEQFF TGTGCCAGCAGTCAACGGGGGGCCTCCTACAATGAGCAGTTCTTC
TRBD1 TRBJ2-1 TRBV5-8 NA CASSSLAGTAHNEQFF TGTGCCAGCAGCTCCCTAGCCGGGACAGCCCACAATGAGCAGTTCTTC
NA TRBJ2-1 TRBV7-8 NA CASRQSSSYNEQFF TGTGCCAGCCGACAGTCGAGCTCCTACAATGAGCAGTTCTTC
NA TRBJ1-5 TRBV19 NA CASSGTGGGNQPQHF TGTGCCAGTAGTGGGACCGGCGGGGGCAATCAGCCCCAGCATTTT
NA TRBJ1-5 TRBV19 NA CAAGLGGRGQPQHF TGTGCCGCTGGATTGGGGGGTCGCGGGCAGCCCCAGCATTTT
NA TRBJ1-2 TRBV30 NA CAWSVPPPKLYGYTF TGTGCCTGGAGTGTACCCCCACCTAAGCTTTATGGCTACACCTTC
NA TRBJ1-6 TRBV6-6 NA CASSYRPGRVDSPLHF TGTGCCAGCAGTTACCGTCCGGGCAGGGTTGATTCACCCCTCCACTTT
NA TRBJ2-3 TRBV6-2/TRBV6-3 NA CASSYQGGSPDTQYF TGTGCCAGCAGTTACCAGGGCGGTAGCCCAGATACGCAGTATTTT
NA TRBJ2-7 TRBV5-4 NA CASSPETQYEQYF TGTGCCAGCAGCCCAGAGACTCAATACGAGCAGTACTTC
TRBD1 TRBJ2-7 TRBV19 NA CASSAPGTESSYEQYF TGTGCCAGTAGTGCCCCCGGGACAGAGAGCTCCTACGAGCAGTACTTC
NA TRBJ2-7 TRBV12-5 NA CASGLVQAVPYEQYF TGTGCTAGTGGTTTGGTACAGGCGGTTCCCTACGAGCAGTACTTC
TRBD2 TRBJ2-1 TRBV15 NA CATSAVSRFGTSAASYNEQFF TGTGCCACCAGCGCCGTTTCTCGCTTCGGGACTAGCGCAGCCTCCTACAATGAGCAGTTCTTC
TRBD1 TRBJ1-2 TRBV12-5 NA CASGLIPGGENYGYTF TGTGCTAGTGGTTTGATCCCAGGGGGCGAGAACTATGGCTACACCTTC
NA TRBJ1-1 TRBV6-4 NA CASSANRDTEAFF TGTGCCAGCAGTGCCAACAGAGACACTGAAGCTTTCTTT
TRBD2 TRBJ2-1 TRBV4-1 NA CASSQDPRGAYNEQFF TGCGCCAGCAGCCAAGATCCGCGGGGGGCGTACAATGAGCAGTTCTTC
TRBD1 TRBJ2-2 TRBV6-6 NA CASSRDSVTGELFF TGTGCCAGCAGTCGGGACAGCGTCACCGGGGAGCTGTTTTTT
TRBD2 TRBJ2-7 TRBV5-4 few CASSPTSGAYEQYF TGTGCCAGCAGCCCGACTAGCGGGGCCTACGAGCAGTACTTC
NA TRBJ1-2 TRBV5-1 NA CASRESQTPGDGYTF TGCGCCAGCAGGGAATCCCAGACGCCGGGAGATGGCTACACCTTC
NA TRBJ1-5 TRBV19 NA CASSIATGPNQPQHF TGTGCCAGTAGTATAGCCACAGGCCCCAATCAGCCCCAGCATTTT
TRBD1 TRBJ2-3 TRBV5-6 NA CASRPGDSRYTQYF TGTGCCAGCAGGCCAGGGGACAGCCGGTATACGCAGTATTTT
NA TRBJ2-3 TRBV3-1/TRBV3-2 once CASRGTSTDTQYF TGTGCCAGCAGGGGGACTAGCACAGATACGCAGTATTTT
TRBD2 TRBJ2-1 TRBV9 NA CASSVGSGGNEQFF TGTGCCAGCAGCGTGGGGAGCGGGGGGAATGAGCAGTTCTTC
NA TRBJ1-5 TRBV11-2 once CASSLRGNQPQHF TGTGCCAGCAGCCTGCGGGGCAATCAGCCCCAGCATTTT
NA TRBJ1-5 TRBV19 once CASISRRSSNQPQHF TGTGCCAGTATTTCGAGGAGATCGAGCAATCAGCCCCAGCATTTT
NA TRBJ1-4 TRBV4-3 NA CASSRTAPGATNEKLFF TGCGCCAGCAGCCGGACAGCCCCAGGGGCAACTAATGAAAAACTGTTTTTT
TRBD1 TRBJ2-7 TRBV5-4 NA CASKRQGQSEQYF TGTGCCAGCAAGAGACAGGGTCAGAGCGAGCAGTACTTC
NA TRBJ1-1 TRBV15 NA CATSQAREAFF TGTGCCACCAGTCAGGCCCGAGAGGCTTTCTTT
NA TRBJ1-2 TRBV5-5 NA CASSLEGRAGYTF TGTGCCAGCAGCTTGGAAGGGAGGGCTGGCTACACCTTC
NA TRBJ1-1 TRBV19 NA CASTEAGGSTEAFF TGTGCCAGTACCGAGGCGGGGGGGAGCACTGAAGCTTTCTTT
NA TRBJ1-3 TRBV21-1 NA CASSKAHRVGGNTIYF TGTGCCAGCAGCAAAGCGCACAGGGTAGGCGGAAACACCATATATTTT
NA TRBJ1-1 TRBV19 few CASSRKLNTEAFF TGTGCCAGTAGTAGAAAACTAAACACTGAAGCTTTCTTT
NA TRBJ2-7 TRBV6-2/TRBV6-3 NA CASSSIRVEQYF TGTGCCAGCAGTTCGATCAGGGTCGAGCAGTACTTC
NA TRBJ2-7 TRBV30 NA CAWTHRFTYEQYF TGTGCCTGGACCCACCGGTTTACCTACGAGCAGTACTTC
NA TRBJ1-2 TRBV7-9 NA CASGALYGYTF TGTGCCTCTGGGGCCCTATATGGCTACACCTTC
TRBD2 TRBJ2-1 TRBV29-1 NA CSARETGGDEQFF TGCAGCGCCCGGGAAACCGGGGGGGATGAGCAGTTCTTC
NA TRBJ2-5 TRBV11-2 NA CASSALGVETQYF TGTGCCAGCAGCGCCTTAGGGGTAGAGACCCAGTACTTC
NA TRBJ1-3 TRBV9 NA CASSRGYGNTIYF TGTGCCAGCAGCCGGGGGTACGGAAACACCATATATTTT